This TCR beta chain was found in a study of blood T cell repertoires in COVID-19. Trimming stripped 0 bases from V and 2 bases from J, with 10 bases between. The CDR3 sequence is 15 residues long. The germline gives CDR1 MNHEY, CDR2 SMNVEV (reference sequence). Profiled with immunoSEQ multiplex PCR; TCRdb holds only in-frame clones, not every one. The data contain around 100,000 clones, 91% of them singletons. This clonotype was obtained from a man aged 45-60 years with acute or convalescent COVID-19. The chain combines TRBV27 with TRBJ1-2; D gene ambiguous. The sequenced sample was peripheral blood. This CDR3 is CASSLSAGANYGYTF. CDR3 bases: TGTGCCAGCAGTTTATCTGCGGGAGCAAACTATGGCTACACCTTC.